These 5 T cell receptor beta chains came from one sample sequenced in a study of cytomegalovirus exposure and HLA in healthy donors. Researchers ran the PCR with 60 Vbeta and 13 Jbeta primers. Method: immunoSEQ multiplex PCR; TCRdb's copy keeps in-frame clones and lacks some. Here the sample spans about 160,000 clones, around 72% being singletons. What was sequenced was PBMCs. The receptor source for this set is a female donor in good health and CMV-seronegative.

The rearrangement links TRBV27 to TRBJ1-3; D gene unclear. The CDR3 is 13 residues long. Trimming took 3 bases from V and 1 from J, leaving 4 bases between them. CDR1 is MNHEY and CDR2 is SMNVEV in the germline V gene (reference sequence). The chain's CDR3 is CASSFRSGNTIYF. CDR3 bases: TGTGCCAGCAGTTTTCGGTCTGGAAACACCATATATTTT.

V is TRBV6-6 and J is TRBJ1-2, with D perhaps matching TRBD1 (5 bases). Germline-derived CDR1 and CDR2 are MNHNY and SVGAGI (reference sequence). V was cut by 0 bases and J by 11 bases, with 13 bases left in between. This CDR3 has 13 amino acids. CDR3 region: CASSYSTGEGYTF. The CDR3 bases are TGTGCCAGCAGTTACTCGACGGGGGAAGGATACACCTTC.

This clone was counted only a few times. The V gene is TRBV28, the J gene TRBJ1-3; perhaps TRBD1 as D (6 bases). This CDR3 spans 15 amino acids. Trimming pared 5 bases from V and 3 bases from J, leaving 14 bases between. Germline CDR1 and CDR2: MDHEN and SYDVKM. The CDR3 protein is CASSNAGEGGNTIYF. CDR3 nucleotides: TGTGCCAGCAGTAACGCAGGGGAAGGTGGAAACACCATATATTTT. The complete variable domain, with remaining parts taken from reference TRBV28 and TRBJ1-3, reads DVKVTQSSRYLVKRTGEKVFLECVQDMDHENMFWYRQDPGLGLRLIYFSYDVKMKEKGDIPEGYSVSREKKERFSLILESASTNQTSMYLCASSNAGEGGNTIYFGEGSWLTVV.

Only one count was recorded for this clone. The chain employs TRBV27 and TRBJ2-7, with a tentative D call TRBD1 (7 bases). Trimming cost V 3 bases and J 2 bases, with 14 bases left between them. The germline gives CDR1 MNHEY, CDR2 SMNVEV (reference sequence). CDR3 size: 15 residues. This chain's CDR3 is CASSFATGTPYEQYF. The CDR3 nucleotides read TGTGCCAGCAGTTTTGCGACAGGGACTCCCTACGAGCAGTACTTC.

This chain uses TRBV27 with TRBJ2-5; 8 nucleotides align to TRBD1. The DNA end is a closer match to TRBJ2-7, so the J assignment may be wrong. CDR1 is MNHEY and CDR2 is SMNVEV in the germline V gene (reference sequence). The CDR3 runs 16 residues. CDR3 sequence (DNA): TGTGCCAGCAGACGTACAACAGGGGGGAGCTCCTACGAGCAGTACTTC. Its translation: CASRRTTGGSSYEQYF.